This T cell receptor beta chain was recovered during a study of T cells in Graves' hyperthyroidism and ophthalmopathy (dated by TCRdb to about 2019). At the level of the whole study: Peripheral blood samples were taken at initial diagnosis, before any treatment was given. A discovery cohort of approximately 97 patients, about 40 with Graves' ophthalmopathy and fewer than 65 with stable Graves' hyperthyroidism, was used to find distinguishing TCR V-J signatures. Whether ophthalmopathy could be predicted prospectively was tested in an independent validation cohort made up of 18 to 20 hyperthyroidism patients plus 17 patients who later progressed to ophthalmopathy. For training and testing, the 100 or so patients in the discovery cohort were randomly divided in a 7:3 ratio. In addition, the study compared T-cell repertoires in thyroid tissue and in blood from five or six Graves' hyperthyroidism patients. Following sampling, methimazole starting at 30 mg daily was given to hyperthyroidism patients, and high-dose intravenous methylprednisolone was given to ophthalmopathy patients. The paper reports TCR Vbeta CDR3 sequencing of 140 or so peripheral blood samples: around 41 ophthalmopathy, roughly 74 hyperthyroidism and around 17 progressor patients.

General study outcomes and caveats: Blood samples also contained most of the expanded thyroid clonotypes (frequency above 0.001), which suggests that blood repertoires may reflect thyroid immune responses. No statistical method was used to fix the sample size in advance, and group allocation was not hidden from the investigators. In cross-validation, a model built on a 13 V-J signature told ophthalmopathy apart from stable hyperthyroidism with roughly 87% sensitivity and around 81% specificity, and in testing the same model reached 80%/75%. In validation, progression to ophthalmopathy was predicted by the model with 70.59% sensitivity and nearly 75% specificity, a median of roughly 6 months before onset.

There are many counts of this clonotype. The target of this receptor is not known. No clone much larger than this one lies a single base away; base qualities are absent. The TCR beta CDR3 regions were amplified from the RNA transcripts. The first round of RT-PCR for the TCR CDR3 was performed with the HTBI primer set and the Qiagen OneStep RT-PCR kit. Libraries were constructed in a second round of multiplex PCR, after which size selection and purification were carried out. Paired-end sequencing of the libraries was performed with 100 bp reads on an Illumina HiSeq2000. Turning to the authors' computational methods: SOAPnuke was used to process the raw data, throwing out any read that contained adapters or uncalled bases, had a mean Phred below 15, or lacked an exact constant-primer or identifier match. High-quality paired reads were merged using COPE v1.2.5, and each unique nucleotide sequence was defined as a clonotype. MiTCR v1.1 was used to align the clonotypes against IMGT TRBV, TRBD and TRBJ reference segments. The analysis was restricted to V-J combinations with a frequency above 0.0001, which together covered 99.2% of the repertoires. A TCS score was defined as the ratio between F50 (clonal expansion) and ExV (chaos), using BLOSUM62-based TCRdist between CDR3 peptides within each V-J. Welch's t-statistics and random forest reduced roughly 500 V-J features to 10 to 15, which were used in a naive Bayes classifier (R e1071). The raw public data were reprocessed by TCRdb itself: fastp quality trimming at Q25, MiXCR clonotype calling, in-frame beta chains only. Identical CDR3 protein sequences are pooled into one entry, listed with their most common genes and DNA. The V and J calls and clone size are TCRdb's, not the authors'. The sample table records 640,000 or so distinct CDR3 sequences; approximately 14% of these occur just once. The top ten constitute around 7% of the sample.

Its CDR3 holds 15 amino acids, cysteine through phenylalanine. The retained sequence is limited to the CDR3, 45 bases, with the frame set at the first base. Germline trimming: 4 bases from V, 9 bases from J; junction bases outside gene matches: 8. CDR1 MDHEN and CDR2 SYDVKM are derived from the germline V gene. Ophthalmopathy patients had moderately to severely active disease, Clinical Activity Score of at least 3, NOSPECS grade of at least 4, and duration under 3 months. Any patient with an uncontrolled infection, another autoimmune disease, pregnancy or lactation was excluded. Diagnoses relied on clinical symptoms, serum thyroxine and TRAb, thyroid ultrasound and orbital computed tomography. Ficoll-Paque density gradient centrifugation was used to isolate PBMCs from about 10 ml of fresh peripheral blood. Total RNA was extracted with Trizol reagent, and quality was checked on an Agilent 2100 Bioanalyzer.

Material: blood. Here the chain combines TRBV28 and TRBJ1-5, with 11 bases in between that match TRBD1. The sequence came from a woman aged 18-29 years with Graves' ophthalmopathy. This receptor carries the CDR3 CASSSPGQGDRPQHF. The DNA reads as follows: TGTGCCAGCAGTTCCCCGGGACAGGGGGATAGGCCCCAGCATTTT.